This T cell receptor beta chain is drawn from a study of blood T cell repertoires in COVID-19. For the study at large: Sites in the United States, Italy and Spain provided acute and convalescent COVID-19 samples. Nucleic acid was either cDNA or gDNA, and it came from T cells, B-cell-depleted T cells, or PBMCs.

Germline V gene data show CDR1 as SGHNT and CDR2 as YYREEE (reference sequence). V trimming: 4 bases; J trimming: 2 bases; junction bases outside the gene matches: 5. CDR3 size: 14 residues. Clones were sequenced by immunoSEQ multiplex PCR, and TCRdb holds only the in-frame ones, with some missing. In the table there are some 200,000 clones, approximately 84% of which are singletons. This TCR came from a woman aged 50 to 65 with active or convalescent COVID-19. The sequencing input was peripheral blood. The chain uses TRBV5-4 and TRBJ1-2; TRBD1 matches at 7 bases. DNA of the CDR3: TGTGCCAGCAGCCGCACAGGGGACAACTATGGCTACACCTTC. Residues: CASSRTGDNYGYTF.